The clone carrying this T cell receptor (beta chain) occurred a few times. Its antigen is as yet unknown. This sample was taken from a study of CD8 T cells in ankylosing spondylitis. Broader study findings: A TCR beta motif made of several highly homologous variants seemed typical of ankylosing spondylitis blood.

TCRdb recomputed calls from the 5' RACE reads with MiXCR, one row per CDR3 protein. This table has around 430,000 distinct CDR3 sequences, approximately 17% appearing once. This TCR was sampled from a male donor with ankylosing spondylitis. Input material: blood, either unsorted or a sorted T cell fraction (not recorded which).

The chain's CDR3 is CASSLRQGATYGYTF. The CDR3 bases are TGTGCCAGCAGTTTAAGGCAGGGGGCGACCTATGGCTACACCTTC. The rearrangement links TRBV12-3 or TRBV12-4 to TRBJ1-2, with 8 bases fitting TRBD1. CDR3 length: 15 amino acids. The V and J ends lost 2 bases and 4 bases, in that order; junction bases with no gene match: 6.